This T cell receptor (beta chain) was recovered during a study of T cells after yellow fever vaccination. Only a few counts were recorded for this clonotype. TCRdb redid the calling of the 5' RACE reads with MiXCR, one entry per CDR3 protein. The sample holds 150,000 to 200,000 distinct CDR3 sequences, around 8.5% seen once. This TCR came from a man aged 18 to 30 who received the YFV17D yellow fever vaccine. The sample in question was CD8+ T cells sorted from PBMCs, obtained 45 days after the yellow fever booster vaccination.

For the CDR3, the DNA is TGTGCCAGCAGTATCCGAGGGGACCGAATATCGTCCTACGAGCAGTACTTC. Residues: CASSIRGDRISSYEQYF. The rearrangement uses TRBV7-2 and TRBJ2-7; D possibly matches TRBD1 or TRBD2 (5 bases each). Trimming took off 6 bases at V and 1 base at J, with 22 bases between the two ends. The CDR3 totals 17 residues. The germline CDR1 and CDR2 sequences are SGHTA and FQGNSA.